The 7 T cell receptor beta chains presented below share a single source sample, sequenced in a study of CD8 T cells in Susac syndrome. When the RNA was reverse transcribed, random hexamers were used with an input of about 0.5 to 1 ug. From the immunoSEQ multiplex PCR reads, TCRdb called clonotypes with MiXCR, one entry per CDR3 protein. The sample holds 110,000 to 150,000 distinct CDR3 sequences, approximately 96% seen once. The source material was CD4+ T cells from PBMCs. The receptors were gathered from a human donor with Susac syndrome.

The chain links TRBV9 to TRBJ2-3; no clear D. Trimming cost V 0 bases and J 6 bases, with 8 bases left between them. The CDR3 length is 13 residues. CDR1 is SGDLS, CDR2 YYNGEE, per germline. The CDR3 here is CASSVVHADTQYF. DNA for the CDR3: TGTGCCAGCAGCGTAGTCCACGCCGATACGCAGTATTTT.

This sequence joins TRBV29-1 and TRBJ2-3; no clear D. V lost 3 bases to trimming and J lost 2 bases, with 15 bases between them. There are 15 residues in the CDR3. Germline CDR1 SQVTM, CDR2 ANQGSEA. The CDR3 DNA reads as TGCAGCGTTGACGGCAGTTCTATTTCCACAGATACGCAGTATTTT. Amino acid sequence: CSVDGSSISTDTQYF.

This clonotype was detected a few times. The chain recombines TRBV12-3 or TRBV12-4 with TRBJ2-1; D unresolved. V dropped 5 bases and J dropped 6 bases, with 5 bases sitting between them. The length of the CDR3 is 11 residues. CDR3 DNA: TGTGCCAGCAGTCGCGCCAATGAGCAGTTCTTC. Protein product: CASSRANEQFF.

This clonotype has only one observation. The CDR3 sequence is CASSQDRQGGNQPQHF. The CDR3 DNA is TGTGCCAGCAGCCAAGATCGTCAGGGAGGTAATCAGCCCCAGCATTTT. The chain uses TRBV3-1 and TRBJ1-5; tentative D call: TRBD1 (5 bases). The CDR3 totals 16 residues. Germline CDR1 is LGHDT and CDR2 is YNNKEL (reference sequence). V lost 0 bases and J lost 4, with 13 bases in between.

The chain combines TRBV5-1 with TRBJ2-7; D is unclear. This CDR3 is built from 12 residues. V was cut by 4 bases and J by 5 bases, with 10 bases left in between. Germline V gene lookup returns CDR1 SGHRS and CDR2 YFSETQ. The CDR3 DNA follows: TGCGCCAGCAGCAACACAAGACACGAGCAGTACTTC. Amino acid sequence: CASSNTRHEQYF.

This chain joins TRBV11-2 and TRBJ2-5; the D gene is possibly TRBD1 (6 bases). V dropped 5 bases and J dropped 5 bases, with 15 bases sitting between them. Per the germline V gene, CDR1 is SGHAT and CDR2 is FQNNGV. The CDR3 is 14 amino acids. CDR3 bases: TGTGCCAGCAGCGCCGGACAGACCCCTGAGACCCAGTACTTC. Amino acid sequence: CASSAGQTPETQYF.

The chain has TRBV11-2 and TRBJ2-2, with D perhaps matching TRBD1 or TRBD2 (6 bases each). V dropped 7 bases and J dropped 5 bases, with 20 bases sitting between them. From germline, CDR1 is SGHAT and CDR2 FQNNGV. The CDR3 has 16 amino acids. The chain's CDR3 is CASTPVKGGKTGELFF. The DNA for the CDR3 is TGTGCCAGCACCCCAGTGAAGGGGGGAAAAACCGGGGAGCTGTTTTTT.